These 21 T cell receptor beta chains originate from one sample sequenced in a study of blood T cell repertoires in COVID-19. The assay was immunoSEQ multiplex PCR, and TCRdb's table has in-frame clones only and misses some. The repertoire includes about 110,000 clones, 85% of them detected once, and 2.1% sits in the top ten. The sequenced sample consisted of peripheral blood. The receptors here all came from a human donor in a cohort sampled during active COVID-19.

This chain joins TRBV28 and TRBJ1-4; a possible D gene is TRBD1 (6 bases). Germline-derived CDR1 and CDR2 are MDHEN and SYDVKM. V lost 3 bases, J lost 7 bases, and 12 bases lay in between. The CDR3 runs 14 residues. The CDR3: CASSFGGHREKLFF. DNA of the CDR3: TGTGCCAGCAGTTTCGGGGGGCATCGTGAAAAACTGTTTTTT.

V gene TRBV7-2 combines with J gene TRBJ2-3; D is perhaps TRBD2 (6 bases). Germline CDR1 reads SGHTA; CDR2 reads FQGNSA. The length of the CDR3 is 14 residues. Trimming pared 3 bases from V and 1 base from J, leaving 8 bases between. This CDR3 is CASSLSGGTDTQYF. The DNA for the CDR3 is TGTGCCAGCAGCTTGTCGGGGGGCACAGATACGCAGTATTTT.

The V call is TRBV5-4, the J call TRBJ1-3; TRBD1 matches at 7 bases. The CDR3 has 15 residues. CDR1 is SGHNT and CDR2 is YYREEE in the germline V gene (reference sequence). After removal of 4 bases from V and 3 bases from J, the junction contained 7 bases not matched to a gene. In nucleotides, the CDR3 is TGTGCCAGCAGCACAAAGGGGGCGCTTGGAAACACCATATATTTT. It codes for CASSTKGALGNTIYF.

This chain links TRBV6-5 with TRBJ2-7, with D perhaps TRBD1 (7 bases). This CDR3 has 14 amino acids. The ends were cut back, 6 bases at V and 3 bases at J, with 15 bases in the middle. Germline V gene data show CDR1 as MNHEY and CDR2 as SVGAGI. CDR3 DNA: TGTGCCAGCAGCCTGGGGCAGGGGGGCTACGAGCAGTACTTC. It codes for CASSLGQGGYEQYF.

The gene calls are TRBV2 and TRBJ2-3, with D perhaps matching TRBD2 (6 bases). The CDR3 length is 17 residues. The V and J ends lost 4 bases and 3 bases respectively, with 20 bases between them. Germline V CDR1 and CDR2: SNHLY, FYNNEI. The CDR3 is CASSVTSIQVGTDTQYF. DNA for the CDR3: TGTGCCAGCAGTGTTACTAGCATCCAGGTGGGAACAGATACGCAGTATTTT.

For this clone: At one end, the junction sequence differs from germline, possibly due to a read error. This chain connects TRBV27 to TRBJ2-2; 7 bases agree with TRBD1. CDR3 length equals 15 residues. The germline V gene encodes CDR1 MNHEY and CDR2 SMNVEV (reference sequence). The CDR3 sequence is CASSLDRTEHRGAVF. As DNA, the CDR3 is TGTGCCAGCAGTCTGGACAGGACGGAACACCGGGGAGCTGTTTTT.

V usage is TRBV6-5 and J usage is TRBJ1-5; D perhaps matches TRBD1 (6 bases). From germline, CDR1 is MNHEY and CDR2 SVGAGI. Trimming left V 5 bases short and J 7 bases short, with 12 bases between. The CDR3 is made up of 13 amino acids. The CDR3, as DNA: TGTGCCAGCAGTACAGGGATAGGACAGCCCCAGCATTTT. As protein: CASSTGIGQPQHF.

The chain has TRBV2 and TRBJ1-6; 7 bases agree with TRBD1. Germline V gene data show CDR1 as SNHLY and CDR2 as FYNNEI. V lost 6 bases and J lost 11; bases outside the gene matches: 13. This CDR3 contains 15 residues. For the CDR3, the DNA is TGTGCCAGCAGCCGTTTGACAGGGTCCGGGGCACCCCTCCACTTT. Encoded protein: CASSRLTGSGAPLHF.

The rearrangement links TRBV7-8 to TRBJ2-3, with D possibly TRBD1 on 6 matching bases. Germline CDR1 reads SGHVS; CDR2 reads FQNEAQ. The V end was cut by 2 bases, the J end by 4 bases, with 10 bases between. The CDR3 has 14 residues. DNA for the CDR3: TGTGCCAGCAGCTTACAGGGGCGAGCAGATACGCAGTATTTT. Its protein is CASSLQGRADTQYF.

This clone has a single count. The rearrangement uses TRBV12-5 and TRBJ1-1; a weak D match, TRBD1 (6 bases). Germline V gene lookup returns CDR1 LGHNT and CDR2 FRNRAP. V lost 6 bases and J lost 1, with 18 bases in between. The CDR3 runs 16 residues. The CDR3 is CASGKEGGTGNTEAFF. In nucleotides, the CDR3 is TGTGCTAGTGGCAAGGAGGGGGGGACGGGGAACACTGAAGCTTTCTTT.

This clone was seen a single time. This chain uses TRBV7-8 with TRBJ2-7; D is uncertain. Germline-derived CDR1 and CDR2 are SGHVS and FQNEAQ. The V and J ends lost 5 bases and 2 bases respectively, with 16 bases between them. The CDR3 is 15 amino acids. The CDR3: CASSAFSGMTYEQYF. The CDR3 nucleotides are TGTGCCAGCAGCGCCTTTTCGGGTATGACCTACGAGCAGTACTTC.

This clone was seen just once. V usage is TRBV6-5 and J usage is TRBJ1-6; D is ambiguous. Germline lookup yields CDR1 MNHEY and CDR2 SVGAGI. Trimming removed 4 bases at V and 10 bases at J, with 11 bases between. The CDR3 extends over 13 amino acids. The CDR3 sequence: CASSSEAGSPLHF. CDR3 DNA: TGTGCCAGCAGTTCCGAGGCGGGGTCACCCCTCCACTTT.

This sequence joins TRBV28 and TRBJ2-1, with 8 positions matching TRBD1. The V gene end was trimmed by 6 bases and the J gene end by 14 bases; junction bases not matched to a gene: 9. This CDR3 region has 12 residues. Germline V gene data show CDR1 as MDHEN and CDR2 as SYDVKM. The CDR3: CASSSDREVKFF. The CDR3 bases are TGTGCCAGCAGCTCGGACAGGGAGGTGAAGTTCTTC.

This chain connects TRBV6-1 to TRBJ2-7, with D perhaps matching TRBD1 (5 bases). CDR3 size: 14 residues. Germline values: CDR1 MNHNS, CDR2 SASEGT. V lost 0 bases, J lost 3 bases, and 9 bases lay in between. For the CDR3, the DNA is TGTGCCAGCAGTGAAGCGCGACAGATCTACGAGCAGTACTTC. Its translation: CASSEARQIYEQYF.

This chain joins TRBV2 and TRBJ2-5; 11 bases align to TRBD2. This CDR3 has 14 residues. CDR1 and CDR2 (germline): SNHLY, FYNNEI. Trimming cost V 4 bases and J 5 bases; bases outside gene matches: 3. CDR3: CASSGLAGLETQYF. DNA of the CDR3: TGTGCCAGCAGTGGACTAGCGGGACTGGAGACCCAGTACTTC.

This chain connects TRBV29-1 to TRBJ2-3, with D maybe TRBD2 (5 bases). Germline lookup yields CDR1 SQVTM and CDR2 ANQGSEA. This CDR3 is 14 amino acids long. The V end was cut by 6 bases, the J end by 0 bases, with 13 bases between. The CDR3 spells CSVVEGHSTDTQYF. The CDR3 nucleotides read TGCAGCGTAGTCGAGGGCCACAGCACAGATACGCAGTATTTT.

The CDR3 protein is CASSLYGNEQFF. The CDR3 bases are TGTGCCAGCAGCTTATACGGGAATGAGCAGTTCTTC. The chain joins TRBV7-3 to TRBJ2-1; no reliable D call. The germline gives CDR1 SGHTA, CDR2 FQGTGA. The CDR3 length is 12 residues. Trimming left V 2 bases short and J 7 bases short, with 6 bases between.

The chain carries TRBV3-1 (or the pseudogene TRBV3-2) and TRBJ2-5, with D hard to call. V was trimmed by 0 bases and J by 7 bases, leaving 21 bases between them. This CDR3 has 17 residues. The germline gives CDR1 LGHDT, CDR2 YNNKEL (reference sequence). CDR3 amino acids: CASSQDRGFIGFGTQYF. The CDR3 bases are TGTGCCAGCAGCCAAGATAGAGGCTTCATCGGGTTTGGGACCCAGTACTTC.

This chain's CDR3 is CASSLAPPKPLHF. CDR3 DNA: TGTGCCAGCAGCTTAGCCCCGCCTAAACCCCTCCACTTT. The rearrangement uses TRBV7-9 and TRBJ1-6, with D uncertain. Trimming cost V 0 bases and J 12 bases, with 9 bases left between them. The CDR3 is 13 amino acids. From germline, CDR1 is SEHNR and CDR2 FQNEAQ (reference sequence).

This clone is a singleton in its sample. V usage is TRBV3-1 (or the pseudogene TRBV3-2) and J usage is TRBJ1-1; 8 bases map to TRBD1. This CDR3 region has 15 residues. The ends lost 5 bases at V and 4 bases at J; junction bases unmatched: 9. Germline-derived CDR1 and CDR2 are LGHDT and YNNKEL (reference sequence). CDR3 region: CASSDGQGSGTEAFF. For the CDR3, the DNA is TGTGCCAGCAGCGATGGACAGGGTTCGGGCACTGAAGCTTTCTTT.

J is TRBJ2-1 and V is TRBV3-1 (or the pseudogene TRBV3-2), with 15 nucleotides matching TRBD2. The V and J ends lost 5 bases and 10 bases, in that order; junction bases with no gene match: 6. The CDR3 loop spans 15 amino acids. From germline, CDR1 is LGHDT and CDR2 YNNKEL (reference sequence). CDR3 sequence (DNA): TGTGCCAGCAGCGACGGACTAGCGGGGGGGCGGGAGCAGTTCTTC. It codes for CASSDGLAGGREQFF.